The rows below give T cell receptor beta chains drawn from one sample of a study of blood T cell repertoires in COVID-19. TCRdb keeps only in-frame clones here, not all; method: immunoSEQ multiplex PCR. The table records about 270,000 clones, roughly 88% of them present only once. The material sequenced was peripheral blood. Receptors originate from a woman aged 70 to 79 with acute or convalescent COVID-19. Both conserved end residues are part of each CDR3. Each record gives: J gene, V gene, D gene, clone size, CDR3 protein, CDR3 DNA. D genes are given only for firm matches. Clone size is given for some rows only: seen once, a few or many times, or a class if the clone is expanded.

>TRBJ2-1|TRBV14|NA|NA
CASSRDWISNEQFF
TGTGCCAGCAGTCGGGACTGGATAAGCAATGAGCAGTTCTTC
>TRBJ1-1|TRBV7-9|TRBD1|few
CASSLRTGGTEAFF
TGTGCCAGCAGTCTGCGGACAGGCGGCACTGAAGCTTTCTTT
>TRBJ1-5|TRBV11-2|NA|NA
CASSLDGAGHQPQHF
TGTGCCAGCAGCTTAGATGGGGCCGGGCATCAGCCCCAGCATTTT
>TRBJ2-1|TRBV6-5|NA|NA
CASSQRPGVDNEQFF
TGTGCCAGCAGTCAGAGACCAGGGGTGGACAATGAGCAGTTCTTC
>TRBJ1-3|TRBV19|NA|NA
CASSVYSGNTIYF
TGTGCCAGTAGTGTGTACTCTGGAAACACCATATATTTT
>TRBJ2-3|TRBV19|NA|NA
CASSMPSGDTQYF
TGTGCCAGTAGTATGCCTAGTGGAGATACGCAGTATTTT
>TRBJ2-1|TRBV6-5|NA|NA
CASSYGGAFIEQFF
TGTGCCAGCAGTTACGGGGGGGCCTTTATTGAGCAGTTCTTC
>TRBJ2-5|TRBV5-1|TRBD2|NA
CASSFGTSGQETQYF
TGCGCCAGCAGCTTTGGGACTAGCGGGCAAGAGACCCAGTACTTC
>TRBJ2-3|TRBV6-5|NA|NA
CASSYLQTDTQYF
TGTGCCAGCAGTTACTTACAGACAGATACGCAGTATTTT
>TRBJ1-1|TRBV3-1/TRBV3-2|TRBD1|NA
CASSQGPQGAEAFF
TGTGCCAGCAGCCAAGGGCCCCAGGGGGCTGAAGCTTTCTTT
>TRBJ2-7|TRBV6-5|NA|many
CASQPGHRSGYEQYF
TGTGCCAGCCAACCGGGACACCGATCGGGTTACGAGCAGTACTTC
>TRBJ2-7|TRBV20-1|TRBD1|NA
CSAHRGHEQYF
TGCAGTGCTCACAGGGGGCACGAGCAGTACTTC
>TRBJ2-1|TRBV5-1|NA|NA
CASSLTSNSYNEQFF
TGCGCCAGCAGCTTGACTAGCAACTCCTACAATGAGCAGTTCTTC
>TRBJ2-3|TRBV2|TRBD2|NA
CASKRWRGDTDTQYF
TGTGCCAGCAAGCGTTGGCGGGGGGACACAGATACGCAGTATTTT
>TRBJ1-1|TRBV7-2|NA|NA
CASSLMGAHMNTEAFF
TGTGCCAGCAGCTTAATGGGGGCTCATATGAACACTGAAGCTTTCTTT
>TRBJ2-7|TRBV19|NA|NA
CASRGTLGEQYF
TGTGCCAGTAGGGGGACTTTAGGCGAGCAGTACTTC
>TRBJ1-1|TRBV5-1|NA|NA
CASSFAGLGTEAFF
TGCGCCAGCAGCTTCGCAGGGTTAGGCACTGAAGCTTTCTTT
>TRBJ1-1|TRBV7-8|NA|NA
CASSLGAGGLNTEAFF
TGTGCCAGCAGCTTAGGTGCGGGGGGTCTGAACACTGAAGCTTTCTTT
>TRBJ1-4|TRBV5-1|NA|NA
CASSPRAGDVEKLFF
TGCGCCAGCAGCCCACGGGCAGGGGATGTGGAAAAACTGTTTTTT
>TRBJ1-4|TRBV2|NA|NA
CASNEMLVEKLFF
TGTGCCAGCAACGAGATGTTAGTTGAAAAACTGTTTTTT
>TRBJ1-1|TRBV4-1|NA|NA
CASSPIGQVNTEAFF
TGCGCCAGCAGCCCAATAGGACAAGTGAACACTGAAGCTTTCTTT
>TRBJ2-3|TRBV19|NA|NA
CASSSPGYGTDTQYF
TGTGCCAGTAGTTCCCCGGGGTATGGCACAGATACGCAGTATTTT
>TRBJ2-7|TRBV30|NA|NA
CAWSPLAPGSSYEQYF
TGTGCCTGGAGTCCCCTCGCCCCCGGTAGCTCCTACGAGCAGTACTTC
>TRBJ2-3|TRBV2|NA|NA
CAGGVGDTQYF
TGTGCCGGCGGGGTCGGAGATACGCAGTATTTT
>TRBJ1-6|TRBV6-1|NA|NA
CASSEGWGPTGSPLHF
TGTGCCAGCAGTGAAGGGTGGGGGCCCACGGGTTCACCCCTCCACTTT
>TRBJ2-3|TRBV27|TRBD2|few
CASSLSPSGGARDTQYF
TGTGCCAGCAGTTTATCTCCTAGCGGGGGGGCCAGGGATACGCAGTATTTT
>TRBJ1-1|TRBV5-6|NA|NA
CASSLGLTGWAAEAFF
TGTGCCAGCAGCTTGGGGCTAACAGGGTGGGCGGCTGAAGCTTTCTTT
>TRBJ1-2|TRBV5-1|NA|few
CASSLYVRDSLYGYTF
TGCGCCAGCAGCTTGTACGTGCGGGATTCCCTTTATGGCTACACCTTC
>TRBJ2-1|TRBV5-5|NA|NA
CASSSFSGSSYNEQFF
TGTGCCAGCAGCTCATTTAGCGGAAGCTCCTACAATGAGCAGTTCTTC
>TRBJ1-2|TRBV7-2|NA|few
CASSLGPGEYGYTF
TGTGCCAGCAGCTTAGGCCCAGGGGAGTATGGCTACACCTTC
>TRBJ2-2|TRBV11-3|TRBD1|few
CASSSGTGDDGGELFF
TGTGCCAGCAGCTCCGGGACAGGGGATGATGGCGGGGAGCTGTTTTTT
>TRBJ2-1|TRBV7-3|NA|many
CASSFAESGEQFF
TGTGCCAGCAGCTTTGCCGAGTCGGGTGAGCAGTTCTTC
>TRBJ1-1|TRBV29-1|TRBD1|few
CSVATGQGTEAFF
TGCAGCGTCGCGACAGGGCAAGGCACTGAAGCTTTCTTT
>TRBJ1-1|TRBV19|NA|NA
CASTQGSGNTEAFF
TGTGCCAGTACCCAGGGGAGCGGGAACACTGAAGCTTTCTTT
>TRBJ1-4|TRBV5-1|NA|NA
CASSLKGGSEKLFF
TGCGCCAGCAGCCTTAAGGGAGGGAGTGAAAAACTGTTTTTT
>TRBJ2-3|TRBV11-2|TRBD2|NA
CASRGTSGGLTDTQYF
TGTGCCAGCAGGGGGACTAGCGGGGGTCTGACAGATACGCAGTATTTT
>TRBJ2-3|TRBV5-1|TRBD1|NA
CASFDRGSTDTQYF
TGCGCCAGCTTCGACAGGGGAAGCACAGATACGCAGTATTTT
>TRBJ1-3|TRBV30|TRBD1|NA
CASQGSSGNTIYF
TGTGCCTCACAGGGGAGCTCTGGAAACACCATATATTTT
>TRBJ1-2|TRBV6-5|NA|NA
CASRIRGGYGYTF
TGTGCCAGCAGGATTCGGGGTGGCTATGGCTACACCTTC
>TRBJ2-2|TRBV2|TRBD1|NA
CASREGTGSGELFF
TGTGCCAGCAGGGAAGGGACAGGGAGCGGGGAGCTGTTTTTT
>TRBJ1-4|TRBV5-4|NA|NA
CASSSGKGEGEKLFF
TGTGCCAGCAGCTCAGGAAAGGGGGAGGGGGAAAAACTGTTTTTT
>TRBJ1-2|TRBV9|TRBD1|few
CASSVAGTVKNYGYTF
TGTGCCAGCAGCGTCGCCGGGACAGTGAAAAACTATGGCTACACCTTC
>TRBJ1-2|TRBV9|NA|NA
CASSVGEWGYTF
TGTGCCAGCAGCGTAGGGGAGTGGGGCTACACCTTC
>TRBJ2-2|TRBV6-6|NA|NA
CASLAAGELFF
TGTGCCAGCTTAGCGGCCGGGGAGCTGTTTTTT
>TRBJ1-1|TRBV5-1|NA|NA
CASSFTGFVSNTEAFF
TGCGCCAGCAGCTTTACAGGGTTCGTGAGCAACACTGAAGCTTTCTTT